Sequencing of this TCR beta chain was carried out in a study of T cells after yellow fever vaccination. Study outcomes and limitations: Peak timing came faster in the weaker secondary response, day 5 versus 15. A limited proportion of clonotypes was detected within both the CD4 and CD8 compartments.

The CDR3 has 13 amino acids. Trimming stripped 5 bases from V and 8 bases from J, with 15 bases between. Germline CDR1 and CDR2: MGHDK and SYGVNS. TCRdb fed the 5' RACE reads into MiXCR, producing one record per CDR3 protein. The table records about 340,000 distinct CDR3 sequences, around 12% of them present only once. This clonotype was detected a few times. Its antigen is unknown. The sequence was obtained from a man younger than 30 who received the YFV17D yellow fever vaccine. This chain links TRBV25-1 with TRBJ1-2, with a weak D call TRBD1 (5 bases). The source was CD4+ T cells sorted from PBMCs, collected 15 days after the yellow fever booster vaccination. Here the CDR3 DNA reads TGTGCCAGCAGTTTTGATGGGCGGGACGGCTACACCTTC. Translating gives CASSFDGRDGYTF.